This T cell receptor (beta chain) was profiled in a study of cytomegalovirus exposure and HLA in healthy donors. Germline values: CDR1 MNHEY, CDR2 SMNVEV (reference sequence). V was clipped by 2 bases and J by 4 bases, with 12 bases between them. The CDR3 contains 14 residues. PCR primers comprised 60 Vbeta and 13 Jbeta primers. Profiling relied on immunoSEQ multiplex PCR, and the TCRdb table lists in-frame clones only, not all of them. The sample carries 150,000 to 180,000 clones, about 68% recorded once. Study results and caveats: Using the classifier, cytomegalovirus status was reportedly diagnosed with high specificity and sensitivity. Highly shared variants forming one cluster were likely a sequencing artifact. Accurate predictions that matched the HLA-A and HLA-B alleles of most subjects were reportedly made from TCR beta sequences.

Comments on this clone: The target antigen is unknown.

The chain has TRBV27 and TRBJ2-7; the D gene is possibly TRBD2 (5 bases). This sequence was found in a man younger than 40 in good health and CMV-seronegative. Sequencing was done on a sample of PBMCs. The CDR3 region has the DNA TGTGCCAGCAGTTTAAATAGGGAGCAATACGAGCAGTACTTC. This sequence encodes CASSLNREQYEQYF.